Shown below are 27 T cell receptor beta chains from a single sample sequenced in a study of blood T cells in healthy people across ages. A second PCR of roughly 6 to 12 cycles used a sample-barcoded 5' primer and a J-beta primer mix. Each CDR3 protein is one row after TCRdb ran MiXCR on the 5' RACE reads. The table records about a million distinct CDR3 sequences, roughly 50% of them present only once. What was sequenced was blood. The source of these receptors is a man aged 25 to 40 in good health.

This clonotype was counted many times. This chain links TRBV29-1 with TRBJ2-7; 11 nucleotides agree with TRBD2. V shed 4 bases, J shed 2 bases, and the junction held 4 bases outside the gene matches. Per the germline V gene, CDR1 is SQVTM and CDR2 is ANQGSEA. There are 14 residues in the CDR3. CDR3 region: CSVVLAGAAYEQYF. In DNA form, the CDR3 reads TGCAGCGTTGTACTAGCGGGGGCCGCCTACGAGCAGTACTTC.

This chain uses TRBV7-9 with TRBJ2-5; D perhaps matches TRBD2 (5 bases). This CDR3 region has 15 residues. Trimming removed 1 base at V and 5 bases at J, with 14 bases between. Germline V gene sequence: CDR1 SEHNR, CDR2 FQNEAQ (reference sequence). CDR3 residues: CASSLVTGFGETQYF. For the CDR3, the DNA is TGTGCCAGCAGCTTAGTTACGGGGTTCGGGGAGACCCAGTACTTC.

Regarding this clonotype: The junction differs from germline at one of its ends, possibly a read error. This rearrangement joins TRBV7-9 to TRBJ1-1; possible D gene TRBD1, 5 bases. The CDR3 is made up of 13 amino acids. In germline, CDR1 is SEHNR, CDR2 FQNEAQ (reference sequence). CDR3 nucleotide sequence: TGTGCCAGCAGCTTACCGGCGGGGACTGAAGTTTTCTTT. Protein product: CASSLPAGTEVFF.

This clonotype was detected only a few times. The rearrangement links TRBV5-1 to TRBJ1-1, with a tentative D call TRBD1 (6 bases). Trimming left V 2 bases short and J 1 base short, with 12 bases between. The germline V gene has CDR1 SGHRS and CDR2 YFSETQ. This CDR3 has 15 amino acids. The CDR3 loop reads CASSLGGAANTEAFF. The DNA for the CDR3 is TGCGCCAGCAGCTTAGGGGGGGCGGCGAACACTGAAGCTTTCTTT.

With regard to this clonotype: Mismatch with germline at one junction end may stem from a read error. The chain recombines TRBV4-3 with TRBJ2-1; D is uncertain. The CDR3 contains 16 residues. From germline, CDR1 is LGHNA and CDR2 YSLEER. The CDR3 spells CTSSQDFGSSYNEQFF. CDR3 coding DNA: TGCACCAGCAGCCAAGATTTCGGGTCGTCCTACAATGAGCAGTTCTTC.

J is TRBJ1-6 and V is TRBV7-2, with no clear D. CDR3 length: 14 residues. Per germline, CDR1 SGHTA and CDR2 FQGNSA. Trimming removed 2 bases from V and 7 bases from J, with 9 bases in between. The CDR3 region is CASSLRRENSPLHF. The CDR3 coding sequence is TGTGCCAGCAGCTTACGCCGGGAGAATTCACCCCTCCACTTT.

The chain combines TRBV6-5 with TRBJ1-2, with D perhaps matching TRBD1 (6 bases). Germline V gene lookup returns CDR1 MNHEY and CDR2 SVGAGI. V was clipped by 6 bases and J by 6 bases, with 8 bases between them. This CDR3 spans 11 amino acids. The DNA for the CDR3 is TGTGCCAGCAGGGCAGGGGATGGCTACACCTTC. This encodes CASRAGDGYTF.

V gene TRBV28 combines with J gene TRBJ2-7; D is uncertain. The V gene's germline CDR1 is MDHEN and CDR2 SYDVKM. There are 13 residues in the CDR3. The ends were cut back, 5 bases at V and 3 bases at J, with 11 bases in the middle. In DNA form, the CDR3 reads TGTGCCAGCAGTATATCCGGGCACTACGAGCAGTACTTC. Residues: CASSISGHYEQYF.

J is TRBJ2-1 and V is TRBV11-2; 9 nucleotides align to TRBD2. This CDR3 has 21 amino acids. V dropped 4 bases and J dropped 0; count of bases not matched to a gene: 19. Germline values: CDR1 SGHAT, CDR2 FQNNGV. The CDR3 reads CASSSRGGRTGGSSSYNEQFF. The CDR3 nucleotides are TGTGCCAGCAGCTCGCGGGGGGGGCGGACGGGGGGATCGAGCTCCTACAATGAGCAGTTCTTC.

This rearrangement joins TRBV5-1 to TRBJ2-1, with a possible D match to TRBD1 (5 bases). Trimming removed 0 bases at V and 1 base at J, with 8 bases between. The germline V gene encodes CDR1 SGHRS and CDR2 YFSETQ. The CDR3 totals 15 residues. The CDR3 bases are TGCGCCAGCAGCTTGGACAGGTTGTCCTACAATGAGCAGTTCTTC. It codes for CASSLDRLSYNEQFF.

This chain connects TRBV3-1 to TRBJ2-7; D gene ambiguous. V was pared by 4 bases and J by 3 bases, with 10 bases between. Germline-derived CDR1 and CDR2 are LGHDT and YNNKEL (reference sequence). The CDR3 loop spans 13 amino acids. The CDR3 is CASSPPGYYEQYF. For the CDR3, the DNA is TGTGCCAGCAGCCCCCCCGGCTACTACGAGCAGTACTTC.

The chain employs TRBV20-1 and TRBJ2-3; 13 bases match TRBD2. CDR3 size: 15 residues. Trimming at V came to 6 bases and at J to 4 bases, leaving 7 bases not matched to a gene. From germline, CDR1 is DFQATT and CDR2 SNEGSKA (reference sequence). The CDR3 sequence is CSAQGTSGNSDTQYF. CDR3 DNA sequence: TGCAGTGCACAAGGGACTAGCGGGAATTCAGATACGCAGTATTTT.

This chain uses TRBV9 with TRBJ2-5; D remains ambiguous. The CDR3 spans 13 residues. Trimming took off 2 bases at V and 5 bases at J, with 10 bases between the two ends. Germline V lookup: CDR1 SGDLS, CDR2 YYNGEE. CDR3 region: CASSVMTGETQYF. The DNA for the CDR3 is TGTGCCAGCAGCGTCATGACCGGTGAGACCCAGTACTTC.

V usage is TRBV25-1 and J usage is TRBJ1-5, with 8 bases identical to TRBD1. This CDR3 region has 13 residues. In germline, CDR1 is MGHDK, CDR2 SYGVNS. V was clipped by 5 bases and J by 7 bases; unmatched bases: 4. CDR3 amino acids: CASSHRGIQPQHF. Here the CDR3 DNA reads TGTGCCAGCAGTCACAGGGGGATCCAGCCCCAGCATTTT.

The chain employs TRBV6-2 or TRBV6-3 and TRBJ2-4; D is unclear. The DNA matches TRBJ2-5 better at its end, which makes the J call doubtful. Germline V CDR1 and CDR2: MNHEY, SVGEGT. The length of the CDR3 is 15 residues. CDR3 DNA: TGTGCCACCAAACACGAGGCAACTCCCTGGGAGACCCAGTACTTC. This gives the protein CATKHEATPWETQYF.

This clonotype was recorded once. The J gene is TRBJ2-6, the V gene TRBV4-3; TRBD1 agrees at 7 bases. Trimming at V came to 4 bases and at J to 0 bases, leaving 9 bases not matched to a gene. Germline CDR1 reads LGHNA; CDR2 reads YSLEER. The CDR3 runs 18 residues. CDR3 region: CASSLHETGFSGANVLTF. The DNA of the CDR3 is TGCGCCAGCAGCCTGCACGAGACAGGGTTCTCTGGGGCCAACGTCCTGACTTTC.

The chain couples TRBV9 to TRBJ2-3; the D call may be TRBD1 or TRBD2 (6 bases each). CDR3 length: 16 amino acids. Trimming took off 0 bases at V and 6 bases at J, with 17 bases between the two ends. Germline V gene sequence: CDR1 SGDLS, CDR2 YYNGEE. The CDR3 protein is CASSVEGGQVWDTQYF. The CDR3 nucleotides are TGTGCCAGCAGCGTAGAAGGGGGGCAGGTGTGGGATACGCAGTATTTT.

V gene TRBV4-1 combines with J gene TRBJ2-7; the match to TRBD1 covers 7 bases. Germline V gene sequence: CDR1 MGHRA, CDR2 YSYEKL. With V trimmed by 2 bases and J by 2 bases, 9 bases remained unmatched. The CDR3 covers 16 residues. CDR3 nucleotide sequence: TGCGCCAGCAGCCAAACTGCCGGGACAGCCGCCTACGAGCAGTACTTC. The encoded protein is CASSQTAGTAAYEQYF.

The rearrangement joins TRBV6-2 or TRBV6-3 to TRBJ1-2; possible D gene TRBD1, 5 bases. The germline CDR1 and CDR2 sequences are MNHEY and SVGEGT. This CDR3 has 13 residues. Trimming stripped 2 bases from V and 8 bases from J, with 12 bases between. The DNA for the CDR3 is TGTGCCAGCAGTTACGGCAGGAGACAGGGCTACACCTTC. It yields the protein CASSYGRRQGYTF.

This clonotype has a handful of counts. The chain couples TRBV10-3 to TRBJ2-7; D remains unclear. V was shortened by 8 bases and J by 0 bases, with 11 bases between the two germline ends. Germline CDR1 ENHRY, CDR2 SYGVKD. The CDR3 is 13 residues long. The CDR3 here is CAIQPESSYEQYF. The DNA for the CDR3 is TGTGCCATCCAACCGGAGAGCTCCTACGAGCAGTACTTC.

In its sample, this clonotype was seen many times. V usage is TRBV7-2 and J usage is TRBJ2-7; TRBD1 matches at 9 bases. The CDR3 runs 15 residues. CDR1 and CDR2 from the germline V gene are SGHTA and FQGNSA. V shed 3 bases and J 1 base; nucleotides not matched to a gene: 4. Here the CDR3 DNA reads TGTGCCAGCAGCTTTACAGGGGGCGCTTCCTACGAGCAGTACTTC. This sequence encodes CASSFTGGASYEQYF.

V usage is TRBV9 and J usage is TRBJ2-5; TRBD1 is a possible D gene (5 bases). Germline lookup yields CDR1 SGDLS and CDR2 YYNGEE. This CDR3 contains 14 residues. The V and J ends lost 0 bases and 5 bases respectively, with 11 bases between them. The CDR3 DNA reads TGTGCCAGCAGCGTAGCAGGGAAGTGGGAGACCCAGTACTTC. It translates to CASSVAGKWETQYF.

On this clonotype itself: Germline and junction disagree at one end, which may indicate a read error. The chain recombines TRBV15 with TRBJ2-5; TRBD2 is a possible D gene (5 bases). Germline CDR1 reads LNHNV; CDR2 reads YYDKDF (reference sequence). This CDR3 region has 16 residues. CDR3: CATSRVGAGSTETQYF. Written as DNA, the CDR3 is TGTGCCACTAGCAGAGTAGGCGCGGGTTCCACGGAGACCCAGTACTTC.

This clonotype was seen more than once but under ten times. The chain carries TRBV4-1 and TRBJ2-7, with no clear D. The CDR3 is 12 residues long. V gave up 3 bases and J gave up 7 bases, with 10 bases separating them. Germline CDR1 MGHRA, CDR2 YSYEKL. The CDR3 protein is CASSHPLGEQYF. CDR3 in DNA: TGCGCCAGCAGCCACCCCTTGGGGGAGCAGTACTTC.

V usage is TRBV20-1 and J usage is TRBJ2-3; D is uncertain. V lost 6 bases, J lost 8 bases, and 9 bases lay in between. CDR3 length equals 10 residues. Germline CDR1 is DFQATT and CDR2 is SNEGSKA (reference sequence). DNA of the CDR3: TGCAGTGCCCTGGTCGGTACGCAGTATTTT. Protein: CSALVGTQYF.

This sequence joins TRBV7-2 and TRBJ1-1; D not certain. Per the germline V gene, CDR1 is SGHTA and CDR2 is FQGNSA. The CDR3 spans 13 residues. Trimming stripped 4 bases from V and 5 bases from J, with 11 bases between. The CDR3 loop reads CASSSDPPTEAFF. DNA for the CDR3: TGTGCCAGCAGCTCCGATCCCCCGACTGAAGCTTTCTTT.

This clonotype was detected only a few times. J is TRBJ2-1 and V is TRBV29-1, with D hard to call. This CDR3 is 13 amino acids long. Germline-derived CDR1 and CDR2 are SQVTM and ANQGSEA. V lost 6 bases and J 5 bases, leaving 14 bases between the germline ends. For the CDR3, the DNA is TGCAGCGTGATCTCCTTAGGACACAATGAGCAGTTCTTC. Translating it yields CSVISLGHNEQFF.